The sample holds one count of the clone carrying this TCR beta chain. Its antigen remains unknown. This sample was included in a study of neoadjuvant nivolumab and ipilimumab in lung cancer. Study context: Patients got nivolumab 3 mg/kg on days 1, 15 and 29; combination added ipilimumab 1 mg/kg day 1.

Clones were read by immunoSEQ multiplex PCR, and TCRdb kept only the in-frame ones, dropping some. The sample consists of under 50,000 clones, around 89% of them appearing once. Study results and limitations: Higher pretherapy blood TCR richness went with higher resected-tumor richness. TCR richness and clonality were higher in tumors than adjacent uninvolved lung. Pathologic regression was not significantly tied to TCR clonality.

CDR3 length equals 16 residues. J was trimmed by 4 bases and V by 4 bases; bases with no gene match: 5. The germline V gene encodes CDR1 SGHNT and CDR2 YYREEE (reference sequence). The material was blood, obtained before neoadjuvant nivolumab, alone or with ipilimumab. The sequence derives from an adult with non-small cell lung cancer. Some clones in this sample may be carry-over from other donors' samples. V is TRBV5-4 and J is TRBJ2-2, with 12 bases lining up with TRBD2. The CDR3 reads CASSSGTSGFTGELFF. In DNA form, the CDR3 reads TGTGCCAGCAGCAGCGGGACTAGCGGGTTCACCGGGGAGCTGTTTTTT.